These T cell receptor beta chains were read from a single sample in a study of radiotherapy plus CTLA-4 blockade in lung cancer. The assay was immunoSEQ multiplex PCR, and TCRdb's table has in-frame clones only and misses some. The repertoire consists of tens of thousands of clones, with more than 60% occurring once and the leading ten covering roughly 15%. The sequencing used peripheral blood, collected from a patient treated with radiotherapy plus ipilimumab. Every receptor here comes from a human donor with non-small cell lung cancer who had a complete response to radiotherapy plus ipilimumab. Both conserved end residues are part of each CDR3. A D gene is named only where the DNA matches it firmly. Size tells how often a clone was seen (once, few, many) or the class of an expanded clone, and some rows leave it out.

j_call | d_call | clone_size | v_call | cdr3_length | cdr3_nt | cdr3_aa
TRBJ1-2 | NA | NA | TRBV19 | 12 | TGTGCCAGTCATACAGGGACCTATGGCTACACCTTC | CASHTGTYGYTF
TRBJ2-1 | TRBD2 | few | TRBV5-1 | 16 | TGCGCCAGCAGCTGGGGGGGACTAGCGGGCTCCAATGAGCAGTTCTTC | CASSWGGLAGSNEQFF
TRBJ1-2 | TRBD1 | NA | TRBV7-2 | 16 | TGTGCCAGCAGCCCCTCTTCCGGGACAGGCCTCTATGGCTACACCTTC | CASSPSSGTGLYGYTF
TRBJ2-5 | NA | NA | TRBV6-5 | 16 | TGTGCCAGCAGTTACTCGGCGGCCCCTGGGGCTGCTTCCCAGTACTTC | CASSYSAAPGAASQYF
TRBJ1-4 | TRBD1 | NA | TRBV30 | 17 | TGTGCCTGGAGTGCCGGGACAGGGGGCGCGGATAATGAAAAACTGTTTTTT | CAWSAGTGGADNEKLFF
TRBJ2-1 | TRBD1 | NA | TRBV5-1 | 15 | TGCGCCAGCAGCTTGGCCCTCAGGGGGATCAATGAGCAGTTCTTC | CASSLALRGINEQFF
TRBJ2-1 | NA | few | TRBV9 | 15 | TGTGCCAGCAGCCCCTGGGCTTCTACCAACAATGAGCAGTTCTTC | CASSPWASTNNEQFF
TRBJ2-3 | NA | NA | TRBV7-2 | 15 | TGTGCCAGCAGCCTATCCTGGCAGGGTCGTGATACGCAGTATTTT | CASSLSWQGRDTQYF
TRBJ1-5 | TRBD1 | NA | TRBV7-8 | 16 | TGTGCCAGCACCCGGGTGGACAGGGTGGCCAATCAGCCCCAGCATTTT | CASTRVDRVANQPQHF
TRBJ2-1 | NA | NA | TRBV28 | 14 | TGTGCCAGCAGTAGGGGCGGCAGGGCCAATGAGCAGTTCTTC | CASSRGGRANEQFF
TRBJ1-2 | NA | NA | TRBV5-1 | 15 | TGCGCCAGCAGCCTGACAGTGGCAGCTAACTATGGCTACACCTTC | CASSLTVAANYGYTF
TRBJ1-2 | NA | once | TRBV30 | 10 | TGTGCCTGGCAGGGGCGAGGCTACACCTTC | CAWQGRGYTF
TRBJ2-3 | NA | NA | TRBV27 | 13 | TGTGCCAGCAGTTTACTTCGGACTCGAACGCAGTATTTT | CASSLLRTRTQYF
TRBJ2-3 | TRBD2 | NA | TRBV30 | 15 | TGTGCCTGGACCCTAGCGGGGGTTCCCAGGGATACGCAGTATTTT | CAWTLAGVPRDTQYF
TRBJ2-5 | NA | NA | TRBV6-1 | 12 | TGTGCCAGCAGGGGCCAACAAGAGACCCAGTACTTC | CASRGQQETQYF
TRBJ2-3 | TRBD2 | NA | TRBV7-2 | 15 | TGTGCCAGCAGCTTACTAGCGGTGATCACAGATACGCAGTATTTT | CASSLLAVITDTQYF
TRBJ2-5 | TRBD2 | NA | TRBV7-9 | 15 | TGTGCCAGCAGCTTACTCAGCGGGGGGGCAGAGACCCAGTACTTC | CASSLLSGGAETQYF
TRBJ2-1 | TRBD1 | NA | TRBV9 | 16 | TGTGCCAGCAGCGTAGCTGGGACAGGGGGGAACGATGAGCAGTTCTTC | CASSVAGTGGNDEQFF
TRBJ1-5 | TRBD1 | NA | TRBV9 | 14 | TGTGCCAGCAGCTCGGGACAGGGACCAGAGGCCCAGCATTTT | CASSSGQGPEAQHF
TRBJ1-4 | TRBD1 | once | TRBV6-5 | 14 | TGTGCCAGCAGTGGGACAGCAACTAATGAAAAACTGTTTTTT | CASSGTATNEKLFF
TRBJ2-7 | TRBD1 | NA | TRBV27 | 15 | TGTGCCAGCAGTTTAAAGGGACAGGGGGCCTACGAGCAGTACTTC | CASSLKGQGAYEQYF
TRBJ1-1 | TRBD1 | once | TRBV11-3 | 12 | TGTGCCAGCACCTCCGACAGGGTTGAAGCTTTCTTT | CASTSDRVEAFF
TRBJ1-5 | TRBD1 | NA | TRBV18 | 15 | TGTGCCAGCTCACTTGGACAGGGGTTAAATCAGCCCCAGCATTTT | CASSLGQGLNQPQHF
TRBJ1-1 | NA | NA | TRBV7-2 | 13 | TGTGCCAGCAGCTTCCGGGACATGGTTGAAGCTTTCTTT | CASSFRDMVEAFF
TRBJ2-7 | NA | NA | TRBV7-9 | 14 | TGTGCCAGCAGCATGAGCAGGGCTGGGGGGGAGCAGTACTTC | CASSMSRAGGEQYF
TRBJ1-2 | TRBD1 | NA | TRBV19 | 12 | TGTGCCAGTAGTGACCGGGACAGGGGCTACACCTTC | CASSDRDRGYTF
TRBJ1-4 | NA | NA | TRBV29-1 | 12 | TGCAGCGCTGGACATCTCGGGGAAAAACTGTTTTTT | CSAGHLGEKLFF
TRBJ1-1 | NA | NA | TRBV19 | 16 | TGTGCCAGTAGTCCGCTACCCGCACAGGGTCACCCTGAAGCTTTCTTT | CASSPLPAQGHPEAFF
TRBJ2-3 | NA | NA | TRBV5-1 | 14 | TGCGCCAGCACCTTTGGGCTCAGCACAGATACGCAGTATTTT | CASTFGLSTDTQYF
TRBJ1-4 | NA | NA | TRBV10-2 | 15 | TGCGCCAGCAGTGAGACTGGACGGGGGGGGGAAAAACTGTTTTTT | CASSETGRGGEKLFF
TRBJ2-7 | TRBD1 | NA | TRBV5-1 | 15 | TGCGCCAGCAGCGCATACGCTACAGGGGCCTACGAGCAGTACTTC | CASSAYATGAYEQYF
TRBJ1-6 | TRBD1 | NA | TRBV2 | 15 | TGTGCCAGCAGTGCACAGGGGGCGGATAATTCACCCCTCCACTTT | CASSAQGADNSPLHF
TRBJ1-2 | NA | NA | TRBV19 | 14 | TGTGCCACCAGCACCCTACAGGGCGAATATGGCTACACCTTC | CATSTLQGEYGYTF
TRBJ2-1 | NA | NA | TRBV2 | 16 | TGTGCCAGCAGTGAAGCGCTAAAGGGGGGGTGGGTTGAGCAGTTCTTC | CASSEALKGGWVEQFF
TRBJ1-2 | NA | few | TRBV9 | 15 | TGTGCCAGCAGAGAGGGGGAGGGATGGAACTATGGCTACACCTTC | CASREGEGWNYGYTF
TRBJ1-2 | NA | NA | TRBV6-5 | 12 | TGTGCCAGCAGTAGGACAGCGACGGGCTACACCTTC | CASSRTATGYTF
TRBJ2-7 | TRBD1 | NA | TRBV6-1 | 13 | TGTGCCAGCAGTAGGGGACAGGGACTCGAGCAGTACTTC | CASSRGQGLEQYF
TRBJ1-5 | NA | once | TRBV6-1 | 16 | TGTGCCAGCAGTGCGGGAGGGACCGTCGGCAATCAGCCCCAGCATTTT | CASSAGGTVGNQPQHF
TRBJ2-1 | TRBD1 | NA | TRBV7-8 | 15 | TGTGCCAGCAGCTCCAGACAGGGCAAGAGTAATGAGCAGTTCTTC | CASSSRQGKSNEQFF
TRBJ1-2 | NA | NA | TRBV6-1 | 13 | TGTGCCAGCAGTGATAAGGATAGGGGTGGCTACACCTTC | CASSDKDRGGYTF
TRBJ2-3 | TRBD1 | NA | TRBV5-4 | 15 | TGTGCCAGCAGACCCCAGGGGGCAAGCACAGATACGCAGTATTTT | CASRPQGASTDTQYF
TRBJ2-1 | TRBD2 | NA | TRBV14 | 14 | TGTGCCAGCAGCCAAGAACGGCGGGGGGGTGAGCAGTTCTTC | CASSQERRGGEQFF
TRBJ1-6 | NA | NA | TRBV9 | 14 | TGTTTAAGCCAGGGCCAAGGGGGTAATTCACCCCTCCACTTT | CLSQGQGGNSPLHF
TRBJ2-3 | TRBD2 | NA | TRBV5-1 | 12 | TGCGCCAGCAGCCTAGCGGAAGATACGCAGTATTTT | CASSLAEDTQYF
TRBJ2-2 | NA | NA | TRBV25-1 | 15 | TGTGCCAGCAGTGCCCCCAGGGGGGATGCCGGGGAGCTGTTTTTT | CASSAPRGDAGELFF